This TCR beta chain was recovered during a study of OX40 agonist ivuxolimab in advanced cancers. V was clipped by 1 base and J by 2 bases, with 7 bases between them. Germline V gives CDR1 SGHRS, CDR2 YFSETQ. This CDR3 is 14 amino acids long. Libraries were prepared by immunoSEQ multiplex PCR; TCRdb keeps only in-frame clonotypes and omits some of them. Seen here are roughly 91,000 clones, 85% to 90% observed once, and the top ten hold roughly 0.77%. This clonotype was sampled from an adult with an advanced solid tumor such as melanoma, head and neck, liver or kidney cancer. The chain links TRBV5-1 to TRBJ2-4; D unclear. The input for sequencing was CD4+ or CD8+ T cells sorted from blood, taken in a trial of the OX40 agonist ivuxolimab. CDR3 amino acids: CASSLSSPKNIQYF. The CDR3 nucleotides are TGCGCCAGCAGCTTGAGCAGTCCCAAAAACATTCAGTACTTC.